This record covers a single T cell receptor (beta chain). The data belong to a study of blood T cell repertoires in COVID-19. On the study more broadly: Donors in the United States, Italy and Spain gave samples during acute or convalescent COVID-19. T cells, B-cell-depleted T cells, or PBMCs provided the cDNA or gDNA that served as material.

In the original analysis: Scientists estimated how many nucleated cells there were by amplifying reference gene primers. The assay was immunoSEQ multiplex PCR, and TCRdb's table has in-frame clones only and misses some. Clone size and the V and J calls come from that table; the DNA yielded D and trimming. The table records roughly 670,000 clones, around 89% of them present only once. The ends lost 4 bases at V and 9 bases at J; junction bases unmatched: 8. CDR3 length equals 13 residues. The clonotype comes from a woman aged 18 to 35 with acute or convalescent COVID-19. Sequenced input: peripheral blood. The V gene is TRBV12-3 or TRBV12-4, the J gene TRBJ1-2; 7 nucleotides agree with TRBD1. CDR3 loop: CASSSGQQQSYTF. The DNA for the CDR3 is TGTGCCAGCAGTTCGGGACAGCAGCAGAGCTACACCTTC.